Reported below is one T cell receptor beta chain. Trimming shortened V by 8 bases and J by 2 bases, and 8 bases separated the two germline ends. CDR1 DFQATT and CDR2 SNEGSKA come from the germline V gene (reference sequence). This CDR3 has 11 amino acids. The sample belongs to a study of blood T cell repertoires in COVID-19. Clones were read by immunoSEQ multiplex PCR, and TCRdb kept only the in-frame ones, dropping some. The sample consists of about 180,000 clones, under 85% of them appearing once. This sequence joins TRBV20-1 and TRBJ2-3; D remains unclear. The source of this sequence is a woman in her 70s with COVID-19, enrolled during active disease. Sequencing was performed on peripheral blood. CDR3 in DNA: TGCAGTCCTCGGTCCACAGATACGCAGTATTTT. Its translation is CSPRSTDTQYF.